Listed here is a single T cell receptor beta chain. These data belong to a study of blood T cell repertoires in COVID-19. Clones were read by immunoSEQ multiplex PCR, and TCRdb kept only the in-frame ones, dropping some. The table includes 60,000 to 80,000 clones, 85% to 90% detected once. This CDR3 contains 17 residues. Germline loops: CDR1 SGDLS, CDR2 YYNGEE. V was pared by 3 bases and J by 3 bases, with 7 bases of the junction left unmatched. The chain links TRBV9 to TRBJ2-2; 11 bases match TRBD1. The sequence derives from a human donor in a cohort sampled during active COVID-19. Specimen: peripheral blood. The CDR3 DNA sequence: TGTGCCAGCAGCGAGGAGGACAGGGGGCTGGACACCGGGGAGCTGTTTTTT. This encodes CASSEEDRGLDTGELFF.